This T cell receptor beta chain was sequenced during a study of blood T cell repertoires in COVID-19. About the research overall: The origin of the acute and convalescent COVID-19 samples was the United States, Italy and Spain.

This CDR3 region has 15 residues. The J segment lost 2 bases and the V segment lost 7 bases, leaving 11 bases of the junction unmatched. Germline V gene sequence: CDR1 SQVTM, CDR2 ANQGSEA. The table came from immunoSEQ multiplex PCR; TCRdb's copy has only in-frame clones and leaves some out. The sample yields some 87,000 clones, about 92% seen once. The sample taken for sequencing was peripheral blood. This rearrangement joins TRBV29-1 to TRBJ2-1; 7 bases fit TRBD2. The TCR comes from a woman aged 55-69 years with active COVID-19. The CDR3 loop is CSARKLAAPYNEQFF. CDR3 DNA: TGCAGCGCCAGGAAGCTAGCGGCACCCTACAATGAGCAGTTCTTC.